Included here is one T cell receptor beta chain sequence, with context. The source of the sample is a study of blood T cell repertoires in COVID-19. In germline, CDR1 is SGHRS, CDR2 YFSETQ. J lost 1 base, V lost 4 bases, and 4 bases had no gene match. The CDR3 runs 14 residues. Method: immunoSEQ multiplex PCR; TCRdb's copy keeps in-frame clones and lacks some. The sample contains about 160,000 clones, approximately 92% of which appear only once. The chain employs TRBV5-1 and TRBJ2-7; 8 bases are shared with TRBD1. Input material: peripheral blood. The source is a man aged 25-45 years with COVID-19, enrolled during active disease. The CDR3 nucleotides are TGCGCCAGCAGCCCTAGGACAGGGTCCTACGAGCAGTACTTC. Encoded protein: CASSPRTGSYEQYF.